This section outlines one TCR beta chain sequence together with its context. Its cognate antigen is unknown. This CDR3 region has 14 residues. The V segment lost 5 bases and the J segment 3 bases; nucleotides outside the gene matches: 4. CDR1 is SGHTA and CDR2 is FQGNSA in the germline V gene. This entry belongs to a study of long-term antiretroviral therapy in people with HIV. Study in general: Sampling started about a decade before the 2015 immediate-ART recommendation. The study's findings and limits: An increase in diversity followed ART, yet levels stayed below transplant donor controls.

Treatment locations for all participants with HIV were in the United States. It was version v3.0 of the immunoSEQ assay that was run at survey level. Sequencing was directed toward roughly 40,000-55,000 T-cell genomes in each sample. Generated by immunoSEQ multiplex PCR, the TCRdb table keeps only in-frame clones and is missing some. The sample carries 20,000 to 25,000 clones, about 80% recorded once. The source material was unsorted PBMCs, sampled 0.5 years before starting antiretroviral therapy. The source of this sequence is a man aged 35-49 years with HIV. The rearrangement uses TRBV7-2 and TRBJ1-2; 9 nucleotides align to TRBD1. This CDR3 reads CASSLGTGYYGYTF. The CDR3 DNA reads TGTGCCAGCAGCCTAGGGACAGGGTACTATGGCTACACCTTC.